One and the same sample provided the 3 T cell receptor beta chains below, sequenced in a study of blood T cell repertoires in COVID-19. Assay: immunoSEQ multiplex PCR; the TCRdb copy retains only in-frame clones and omits some. The sample has approximately 240,000 clones, roughly 88% seen once. The sample comprised peripheral blood. The receptor set was obtained from a woman aged 40-49 years who had recovered from COVID-19.

The chain couples TRBV7-2 to TRBJ2-3; 7 bases align to TRBD1. The V gene's germline CDR1 is SGHTA and CDR2 FQGNSA. Trimming took 5 bases from V and 1 from J; bases not matched to a gene: 3. The length of the CDR3 is 14 residues. For the CDR3, the DNA is TGTGCCAGCAGCGACAGGGACGGCACAGATACGCAGTATTTT. Its translation: CASSDRDGTDTQYF.

The sample holds many counts of this clone. V gene TRBV28 combines with J gene TRBJ2-1, with 11 positions matching TRBD2. The length of the CDR3 is 18 residues. Germline CDR1 is MDHEN and CDR2 is SYDVKM. Trimming at V came to 6 bases and at J to 6 bases, leaving 16 bases not matched to a gene. CDR3 sequence: CASRRFLGATSGVNEQFF. CDR3 nucleotide sequence: TGTGCCAGCAGGCGGTTCCTTGGTGCGACTAGCGGGGTCAATGAGCAGTTCTTC.

The gene calls are TRBV6-5 and TRBJ1-6, with 9 nucleotides matching TRBD1. Looked up from germline, CDR1 is MNHEY and CDR2 is SVGAGI. Unmatched junction bases numbered 4, after V lost 3 bases and J lost 10 bases. The CDR3 is made up of 14 amino acids. The CDR3 loop is CASSYGQGFSPLHF. DNA of the CDR3: TGTGCCAGCAGTTATGGACAGGGGTTCTCACCCCTCCACTTT.